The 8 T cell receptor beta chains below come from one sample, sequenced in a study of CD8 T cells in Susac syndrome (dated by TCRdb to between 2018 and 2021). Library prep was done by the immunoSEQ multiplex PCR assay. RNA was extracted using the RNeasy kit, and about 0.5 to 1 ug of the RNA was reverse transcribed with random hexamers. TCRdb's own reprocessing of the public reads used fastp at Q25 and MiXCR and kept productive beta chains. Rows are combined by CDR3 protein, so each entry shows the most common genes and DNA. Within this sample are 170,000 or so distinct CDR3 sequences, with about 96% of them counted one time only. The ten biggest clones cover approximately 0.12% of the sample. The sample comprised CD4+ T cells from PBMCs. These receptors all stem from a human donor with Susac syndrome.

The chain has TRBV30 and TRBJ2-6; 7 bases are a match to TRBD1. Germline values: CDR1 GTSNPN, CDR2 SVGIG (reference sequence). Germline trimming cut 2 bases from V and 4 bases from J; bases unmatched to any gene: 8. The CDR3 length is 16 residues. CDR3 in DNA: TGTGCCTGGAGTCCCTCTGGGACAGCCGGGGCCAACGTCCTGACTTTC. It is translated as CAWSPSGTAGANVLTF.

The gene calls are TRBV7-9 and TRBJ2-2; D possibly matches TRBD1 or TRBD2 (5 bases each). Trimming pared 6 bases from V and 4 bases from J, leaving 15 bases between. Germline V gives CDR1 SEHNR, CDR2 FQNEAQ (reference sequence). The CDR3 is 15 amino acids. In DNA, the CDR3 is TGTGCCAGCAGACCTCCGACGGGGCTCACCGGGGAGCTGTTTTTT. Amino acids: CASRPPTGLTGELFF.

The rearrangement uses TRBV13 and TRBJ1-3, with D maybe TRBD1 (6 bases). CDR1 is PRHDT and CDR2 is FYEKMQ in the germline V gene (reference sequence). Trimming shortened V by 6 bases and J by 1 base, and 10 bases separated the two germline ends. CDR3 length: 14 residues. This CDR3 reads CASSDRLSGNTIYF. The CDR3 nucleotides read TGTGCCAGCAGTGACAGGCTTTCTGGAAACACCATATATTTT.

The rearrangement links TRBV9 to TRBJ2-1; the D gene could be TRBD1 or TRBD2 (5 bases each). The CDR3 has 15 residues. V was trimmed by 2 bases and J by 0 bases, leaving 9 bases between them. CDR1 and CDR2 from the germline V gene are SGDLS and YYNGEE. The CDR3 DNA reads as TGTGCCAGCAGCGTGGGACGAGCCTCCTACAATGAGCAGTTCTTC. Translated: CASSVGRASYNEQFF.

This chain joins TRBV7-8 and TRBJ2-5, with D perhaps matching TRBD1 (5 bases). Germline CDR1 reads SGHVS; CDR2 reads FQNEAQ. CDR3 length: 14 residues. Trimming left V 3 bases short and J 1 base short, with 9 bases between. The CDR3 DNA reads TGTGCCAGCAGCTTGTGGGGCTTCCAAGAGACCCAGTACTTC. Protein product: CASSLWGFQETQYF.

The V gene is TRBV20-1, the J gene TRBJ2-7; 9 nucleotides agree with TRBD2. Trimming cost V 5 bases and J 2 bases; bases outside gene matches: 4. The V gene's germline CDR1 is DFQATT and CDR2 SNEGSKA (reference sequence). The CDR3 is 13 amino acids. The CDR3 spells CSASWTSAYEQYF. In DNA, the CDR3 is TGCAGTGCTTCATGGACTAGCGCCTACGAGCAGTACTTC.

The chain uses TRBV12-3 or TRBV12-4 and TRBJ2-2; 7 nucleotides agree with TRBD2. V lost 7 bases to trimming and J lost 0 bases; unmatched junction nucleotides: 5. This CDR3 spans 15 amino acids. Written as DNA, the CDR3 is TGTGCCAGCATCAGCGGGACTCCGAACACCGGGGAGCTGTTTTTT. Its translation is CASISGTPNTGELFF.

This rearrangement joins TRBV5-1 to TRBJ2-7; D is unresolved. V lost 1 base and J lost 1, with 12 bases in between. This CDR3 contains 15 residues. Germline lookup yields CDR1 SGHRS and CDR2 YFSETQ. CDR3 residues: CASSLSQGISYEQYF. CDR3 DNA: TGCGCCAGCAGCTTGAGTCAAGGTATATCCTACGAGCAGTACTTC. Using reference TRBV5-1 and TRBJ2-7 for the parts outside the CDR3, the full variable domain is KAGVTQTPRYLIKTRGQQVTLSCSPISGHRSVSWYQQTPGQGLQFLFEYFSETQRNKGNFPGRFSGRQFSNSRSEMNVSTLELGDSALYLCASSLSQGISYEQYFGPGTRLTVT.